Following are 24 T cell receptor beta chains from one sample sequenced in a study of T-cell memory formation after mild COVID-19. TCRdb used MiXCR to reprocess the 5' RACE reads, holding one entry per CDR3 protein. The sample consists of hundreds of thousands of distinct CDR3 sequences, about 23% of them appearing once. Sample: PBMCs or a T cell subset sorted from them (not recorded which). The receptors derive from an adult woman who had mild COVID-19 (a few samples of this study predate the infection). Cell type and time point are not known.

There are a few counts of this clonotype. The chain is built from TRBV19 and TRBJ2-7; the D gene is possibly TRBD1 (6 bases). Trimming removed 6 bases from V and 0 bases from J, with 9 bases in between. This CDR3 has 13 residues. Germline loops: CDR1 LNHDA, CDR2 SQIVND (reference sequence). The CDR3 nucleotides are TGTGCCAGTAGGAGACAGGCCTCCTACGAGCAGTACTTC. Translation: CASRRQASYEQYF. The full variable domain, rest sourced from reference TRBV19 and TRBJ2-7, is DGGITQSPKYLFRKEGQNVTLSCEQNLNHDAMYWYRQDPGQGLRLIYYSQIVNDFQKGDIAEGYSVSREKKESFPLTVTSAQKNPTAFYLCASRRQASYEQYFGPGTRLTVT.

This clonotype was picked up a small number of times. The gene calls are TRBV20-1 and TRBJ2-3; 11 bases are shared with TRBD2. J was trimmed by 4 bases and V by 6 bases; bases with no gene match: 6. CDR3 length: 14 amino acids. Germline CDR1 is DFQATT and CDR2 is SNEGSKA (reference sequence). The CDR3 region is CSAPISGGADTQYF. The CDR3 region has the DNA TGCAGTGCCCCCATTAGCGGGGGGGCAGATACGCAGTATTTT.

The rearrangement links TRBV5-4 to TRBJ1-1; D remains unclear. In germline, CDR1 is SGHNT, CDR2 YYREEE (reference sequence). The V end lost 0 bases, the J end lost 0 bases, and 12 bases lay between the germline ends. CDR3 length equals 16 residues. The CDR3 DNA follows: TGTGCCAGCAGCTTGGGTCGAGGAGCACTGAACACTGAAGCTTTCTTT. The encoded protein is CASSLGRGALNTEAFF.

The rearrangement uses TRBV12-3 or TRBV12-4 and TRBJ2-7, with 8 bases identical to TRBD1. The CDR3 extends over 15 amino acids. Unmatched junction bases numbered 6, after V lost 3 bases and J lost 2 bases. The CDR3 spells CASSFWQGAPYEQYF. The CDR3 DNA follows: TGTGCCAGCAGTTTTTGGCAGGGGGCCCCCTACGAGCAGTACTTC.

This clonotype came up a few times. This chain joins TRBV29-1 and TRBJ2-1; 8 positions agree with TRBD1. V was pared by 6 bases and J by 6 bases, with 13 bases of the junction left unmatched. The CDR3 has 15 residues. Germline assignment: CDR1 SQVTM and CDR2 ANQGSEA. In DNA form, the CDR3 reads TGCAGCGTGAGTACAGGGGGAGGAGTACGCAATGAGCAGTTCTTC. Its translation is CSVSTGGGVRNEQFF.

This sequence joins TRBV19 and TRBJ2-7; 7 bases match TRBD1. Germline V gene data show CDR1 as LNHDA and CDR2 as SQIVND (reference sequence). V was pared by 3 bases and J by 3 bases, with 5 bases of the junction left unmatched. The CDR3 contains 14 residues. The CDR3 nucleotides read TGTGCCAGTAGTATGGAGGACAGGTACTACGAGCAGTACTTC. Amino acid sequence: CASSMEDRYYEQYF. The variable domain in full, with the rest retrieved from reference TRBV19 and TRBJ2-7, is DGGITQSPKYLFRKEGQNVTLSCEQNLNHDAMYWYRQDPGQGLRLIYYSQIVNDFQKGDIAEGYSVSREKKESFPLTVTSAQKNPTAFYLCASSMEDRYYEQYFGPGTRLTVT.

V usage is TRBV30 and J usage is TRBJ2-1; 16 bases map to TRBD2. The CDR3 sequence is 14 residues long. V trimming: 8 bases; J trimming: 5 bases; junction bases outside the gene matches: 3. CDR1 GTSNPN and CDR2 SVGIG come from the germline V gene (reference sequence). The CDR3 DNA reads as TGTGCCGCGGGACTAGCGGGAGGGAACAATGAGCAGTTCTTC. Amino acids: CAAGLAGGNNEQFF.

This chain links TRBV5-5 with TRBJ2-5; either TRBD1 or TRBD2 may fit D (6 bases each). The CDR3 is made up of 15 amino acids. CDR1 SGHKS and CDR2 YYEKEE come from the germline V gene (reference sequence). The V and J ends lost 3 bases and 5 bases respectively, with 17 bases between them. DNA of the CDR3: TGTGCCAGCAGCTGGGCAGGGGCGGAGGGGGAGACCCAGTACTTC. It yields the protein CASSWAGAEGETQYF.

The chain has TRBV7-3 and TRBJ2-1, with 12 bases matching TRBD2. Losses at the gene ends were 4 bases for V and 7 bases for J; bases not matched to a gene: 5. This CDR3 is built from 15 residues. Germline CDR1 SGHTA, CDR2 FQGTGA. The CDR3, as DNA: TGTGCCAGCAGCTCGACTAGCGGGAGTGGGAATGAGCAGTTCTTC. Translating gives CASSSTSGSGNEQFF. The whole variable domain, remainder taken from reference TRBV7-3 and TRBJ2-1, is GAGVSQTPSNKVTEKGKYVELRCDPISGHTALYWYRQSLGQGPEFLIYFQGTGAADDSGLPNDRFFAVRPEGSVSTLKIQRTERGDSAVYLCASSSTSGSGNEQFFGPGTRLTVL.

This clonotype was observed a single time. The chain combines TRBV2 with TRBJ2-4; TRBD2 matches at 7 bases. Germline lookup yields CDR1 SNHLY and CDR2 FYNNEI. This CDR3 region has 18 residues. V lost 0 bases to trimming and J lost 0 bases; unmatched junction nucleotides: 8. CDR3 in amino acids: CASSEAGGLNLAKNIQYF. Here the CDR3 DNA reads TGTGCCAGCAGTGAAGCGGGAGGGCTGAATCTAGCCAAAAACATTCAGTACTTC.

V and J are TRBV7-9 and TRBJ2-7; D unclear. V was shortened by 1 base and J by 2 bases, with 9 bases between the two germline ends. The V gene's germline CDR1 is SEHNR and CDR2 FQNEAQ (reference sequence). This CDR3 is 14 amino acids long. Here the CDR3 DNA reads TGTGCCAGCAGCTTAGGCAGGACCGCCTACGAGCAGTACTTC. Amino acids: CASSLGRTAYEQYF.

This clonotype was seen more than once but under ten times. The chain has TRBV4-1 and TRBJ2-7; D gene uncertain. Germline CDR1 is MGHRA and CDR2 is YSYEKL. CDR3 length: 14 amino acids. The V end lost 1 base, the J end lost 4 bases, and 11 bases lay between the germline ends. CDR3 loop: CASSQAVGWYEQYF. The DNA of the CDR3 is TGCGCCAGCAGCCAAGCTGTAGGGTGGTACGAGCAGTACTTC.

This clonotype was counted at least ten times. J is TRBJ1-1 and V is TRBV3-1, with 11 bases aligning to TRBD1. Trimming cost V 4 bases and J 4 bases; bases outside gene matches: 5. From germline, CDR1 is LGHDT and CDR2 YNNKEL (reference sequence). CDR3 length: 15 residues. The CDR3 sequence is CASSPLGQGGTEAFF. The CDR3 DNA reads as TGTGCCAGCAGCCCCTTGGGACAGGGGGGCACTGAAGCTTTCTTT.

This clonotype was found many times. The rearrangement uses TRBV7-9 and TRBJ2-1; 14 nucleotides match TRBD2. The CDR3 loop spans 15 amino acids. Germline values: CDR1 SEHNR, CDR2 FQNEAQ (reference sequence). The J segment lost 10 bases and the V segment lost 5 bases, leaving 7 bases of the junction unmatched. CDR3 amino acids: CASSPGLAGVEEQFF. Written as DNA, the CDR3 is TGTGCCAGCAGCCCGGGACTAGCGGGAGTTGAGGAGCAGTTCTTC.

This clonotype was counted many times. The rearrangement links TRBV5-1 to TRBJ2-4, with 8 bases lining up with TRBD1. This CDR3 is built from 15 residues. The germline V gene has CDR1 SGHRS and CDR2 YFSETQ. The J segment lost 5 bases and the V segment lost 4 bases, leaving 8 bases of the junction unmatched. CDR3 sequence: CASSQNGQGENIQYF. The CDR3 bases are TGCGCCAGCAGCCAAAACGGACAGGGCGAAAACATTCAGTACTTC.

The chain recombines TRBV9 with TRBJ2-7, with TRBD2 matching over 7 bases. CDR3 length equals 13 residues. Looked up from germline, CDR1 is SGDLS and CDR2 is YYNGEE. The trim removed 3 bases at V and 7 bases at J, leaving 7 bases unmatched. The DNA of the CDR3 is TGTGCCAGCAGCGGCGCTAGCGGTGTGGAGCAGTACTTC. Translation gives CASSGASGVEQYF.

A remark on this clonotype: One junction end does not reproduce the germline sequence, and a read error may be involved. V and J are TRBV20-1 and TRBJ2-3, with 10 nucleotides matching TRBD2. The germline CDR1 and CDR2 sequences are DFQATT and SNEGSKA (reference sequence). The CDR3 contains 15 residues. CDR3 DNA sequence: TGCAGTGCTAGGATCCCTAGCGGGGGATCCTCACACTTGAATTTT. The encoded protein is CSARIPSGGSSHLNF.

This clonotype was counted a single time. CDR3 residues: CASSSRLAGPVAPGGTDTQYF. The CDR3 region has the DNA TGTGCCAGCAGCTCTCGACTAGCGGGTCCTGTGGCGCCGGGTGGCACAGATACGCAGTATTTT. The chain employs TRBV11-3 and TRBJ2-3, with TRBD2 matching over 10 bases. With 4 bases clipped from V and 1 base from J, the junction kept 20 bases outside the gene matches. There are 21 residues in the CDR3. Per germline, CDR1 SGHNT and CDR2 YENEEA.

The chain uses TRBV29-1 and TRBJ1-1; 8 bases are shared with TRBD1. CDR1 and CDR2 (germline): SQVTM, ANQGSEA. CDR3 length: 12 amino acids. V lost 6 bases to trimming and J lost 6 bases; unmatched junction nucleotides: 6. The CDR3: CSVETGVPEAFF. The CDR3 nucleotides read TGCAGCGTAGAGACAGGGGTCCCTGAAGCTTTCTTT.

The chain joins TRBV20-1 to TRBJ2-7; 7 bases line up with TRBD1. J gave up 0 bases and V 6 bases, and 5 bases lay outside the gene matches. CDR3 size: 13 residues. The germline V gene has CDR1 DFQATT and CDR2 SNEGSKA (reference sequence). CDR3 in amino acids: CSARDSSSYEQYF. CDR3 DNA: TGCAGTGCAAGGGACAGTAGCTCCTACGAGCAGTACTTC.

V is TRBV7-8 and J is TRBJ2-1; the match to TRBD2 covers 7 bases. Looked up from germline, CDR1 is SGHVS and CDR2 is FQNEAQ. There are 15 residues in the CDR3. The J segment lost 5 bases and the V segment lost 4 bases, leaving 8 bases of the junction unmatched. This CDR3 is CASSSERGFNNEQFF. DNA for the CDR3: TGTGCCAGCAGCTCTGAGCGGGGATTCAACAATGAGCAGTTCTTC.

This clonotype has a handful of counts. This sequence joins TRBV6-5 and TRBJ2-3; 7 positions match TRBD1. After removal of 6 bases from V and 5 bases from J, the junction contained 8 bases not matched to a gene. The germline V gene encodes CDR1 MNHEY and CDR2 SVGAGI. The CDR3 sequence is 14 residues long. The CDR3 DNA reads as TGTGCCAGCAGCTCGAGGGGGCGGAAAGATACGCAGTATTTT. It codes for CASSSRGRKDTQYF.

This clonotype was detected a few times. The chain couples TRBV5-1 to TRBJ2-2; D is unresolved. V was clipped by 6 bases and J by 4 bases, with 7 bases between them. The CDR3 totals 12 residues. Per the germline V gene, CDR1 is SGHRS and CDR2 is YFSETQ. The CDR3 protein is CASNGFTGELFF. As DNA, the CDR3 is TGCGCCAGCAATGGATTCACCGGGGAGCTGTTTTTT.

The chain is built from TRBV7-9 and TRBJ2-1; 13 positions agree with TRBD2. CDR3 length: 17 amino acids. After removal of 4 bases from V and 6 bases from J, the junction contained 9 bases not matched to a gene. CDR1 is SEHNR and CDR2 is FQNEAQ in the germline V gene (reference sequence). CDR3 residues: CASSSTSGGSRFNEQFF. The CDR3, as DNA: TGTGCCAGCAGCTCGACTAGCGGGGGGAGTAGGTTCAATGAGCAGTTCTTC. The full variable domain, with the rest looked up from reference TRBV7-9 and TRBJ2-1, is DTGVSQNPRHKITKRGQNVTFRCDPISEHNRLYWYRQTLGQGPEFLTYFQNEAQLEKSRLLSDRFSAERPKGSFSTLEIQRTEQGDSAMYLCASSSTSGGSRFNEQFFGPGTRLTVL.